Shown below are 10 T cell receptor beta chains from a single sample sequenced in a study of Tregs in tolerant kidney transplant recipients. Profiled with immunoSEQ multiplex PCR; TCRdb holds only in-frame clones, not every one. Of fewer than 80,000 clones in the sample, 95% to 98% were seen once. The material was CD4+ T cells from blood, obtained before the transplant. All receptors come from a human donor who received a combined kidney and bone marrow transplant.

The gene calls are TRBV18 and TRBJ1-2; D is perhaps TRBD1 (5 bases). Germline lookup yields CDR1 KGHSH and CDR2 LQKENI. The CDR3 is 13 residues long. V was trimmed by 6 bases and J by 4 bases, leaving 12 bases between them. The CDR3 nucleotides read TGTGCCAGCTCCCCAGACAGTGTCTATGGCTACACCTTC. This codes for CASSPDSVYGYTF.

This clone has a single count. As DNA, the CDR3 is TGTGCCAGCAGCTTAGGAGGGATAATCCCCACGATCGGAAACACCATATATTTT. Protein product: CASSLGGIIPTIGNTIYF. V is TRBV11-3 and J is TRBJ1-3; D not resolved. Germline assignment: CDR1 SGHNT and CDR2 YENEEA. V was shortened by 1 base and J by 4 bases, with 20 bases between the two germline ends. The CDR3 spans 18 residues.

The chain joins TRBV9 to TRBJ2-5; D remains ambiguous. V gave up 2 bases and J gave up 2 bases, with 10 bases separating them. In germline, CDR1 is SGDLS, CDR2 YYNGEE. The CDR3 consists of 14 residues. This CDR3 is CASSVSKSQETQYF. As DNA, the CDR3 is TGTGCCAGCAGCGTTAGTAAATCACAAGAGACCCAGTACTTC.

The CDR3 DNA reads TGCGCCAGCAGCCTGGACAGGGCGGATCAGCCCCAGCATTTT. It is translated as CASSLDRADQPQHF. V is TRBV5-1 and J is TRBJ1-5; 8 nucleotides agree with TRBD1. Germline V lookup: CDR1 SGHRS, CDR2 YFSETQ. Trimming removed 4 bases from V and 5 bases from J; junction bases left unmatched: 5. The CDR3 runs 14 residues.

The J gene is TRBJ1-2, the V gene TRBV7-9; TRBD1 agrees at 8 bases. The germline V gene has CDR1 SEHNR and CDR2 FQNEAQ (reference sequence). J lost 5 bases, V lost 5 bases, and 4 bases had no gene match. The CDR3 spans 13 residues. The CDR3 region is CASSEGQGYGYTF. The CDR3 DNA is TGTGCCAGCAGCGAAGGACAGGGTTATGGCTACACCTTC.

This chain joins TRBV7-2 and TRBJ2-1, with 8 bases that match TRBD2. The CDR3 sequence is 14 residues long. Germline CDR1 SGHTA, CDR2 FQGNSA. With V trimmed by 4 bases and J by 8 bases, 7 bases remained unmatched. The CDR3: CASSSGLAGDEQFF. For the CDR3, the DNA is TGTGCCAGCAGCTCCGGACTAGCTGGCGATGAGCAGTTCTTC.

The chain employs TRBV5-4 and TRBJ2-5, with D possibly TRBD1 on 5 matching bases. This CDR3 has 15 amino acids. CDR1 and CDR2 (germline): SGHNT, YYREEE (reference sequence). With 5 bases removed from V and 0 bases from J, the gap between germline ends came to 14 bases. DNA for the CDR3: TGTGCCAGCAGATTTGGGGCAGGAAACCAAGAGACCCAGTACTTC. Its translation: CASRFGAGNQETQYF.

This clone is a singleton in its sample. Other DNA sequences in this specimen translate into the identical CDR3. The chain joins TRBV14 to TRBJ1-6, with 8 nucleotides matching TRBD1. Trimming took 1 base from V and 7 from J; bases not matched to a gene: 3. Germline V gene data show CDR1 as SGHDN and CDR2 as FVKESK. CDR3 length: 15 amino acids. Written as DNA, the CDR3 is TGTGCCAGCAGCCAAGGACAGGGGCCGAATTCACCCCTCCACTTT. Protein product: CASSQGQGPNSPLHF. Filled out from reference TRBV14 and TRBJ1-6, the complete variable domain reads EAGVTQFPSHSVIEKGQTVTLRCDPISGHDNLYWYRRVMGKEIKFLLHFVKESKQDESGMPNNRFLAERTGGTYSTLKVQPAELEDSGVYFCASSQGQGPNSPLHFGNGTRLTVT.

The V gene is TRBV2, the J gene TRBJ2-1, with D possibly TRBD1 on 6 matching bases. The V and J ends lost 6 bases and 0 bases respectively, with 15 bases between them. Germline CDR1 and CDR2: SNHLY and FYNNEI. The CDR3 consists of 16 residues. The CDR3 nucleotides are TGTGCCAGCAGAGTGGGGGCGACGAGCTCCTACAATGAGCAGTTCTTC. Its translation: CASRVGATSSYNEQFF.

The DNA for the CDR3 is TGTGCCAGCTCACCACCGGGACAGGGTCGCACGCAAAAACTGTTTTTT. Amino acids: CASSPPGQGRTQKLFF. The J gene is TRBJ1-4, the V gene TRBV18; 9 nucleotides match TRBD1. This CDR3 is built from 16 residues. Germline V gene sequence: CDR1 KGHSH, CDR2 LQKENI. The junction had 8 bases not matched to a gene; V was cut back by 0 bases and J by 9 bases.